This TCR beta chain was retrieved from a study of T cell responses to AZD1222 COVID-19 vaccine. Study-wide points: Donors, mostly white British, included more females; clonal diversity was possibly underestimated.

Method: immunoSEQ multiplex PCR; TCRdb's copy keeps in-frame clones and lacks some. The sample holds tens of thousands of clones, 85% to 90% seen once. Trimming cost V 8 bases and J 7 bases; bases outside gene matches: 17. The CDR3 length is 19 residues. Germline V lookup: CDR1 SNHLY, CDR2 FYNNEI. For this clone: Antigen specificity is unknown.

Sequencing used peripheral blood, obtained 28 days after the second AZD1222 dose. This chain connects TRBV2 to TRBJ2-1, with 16 bases fitting TRBD2. This TCR was recovered from an adult who received the AZD1222 COVID-19 vaccine. The CDR3 nucleotides read TGTGCCAGCTTGGTTGGGACTAGCGGGAGGGCTTCACTCAGGAATGAGCAGTTCTTC. Protein sequence: CASLVGTSGRASLRNEQFF.